These 8 T cell receptor beta chains share one sample of origin, sequenced in a study of spatial heterogeneity in lung cancer. TCRdb fed the 5' RACE reads into MiXCR, producing one record per CDR3 protein. The table records 39,000 or so distinct CDR3 sequences, 6.5% to 9.5% of them present only once. Time point defined: sample taken at primary tumor resection. This sample comprised PBMCs, obtained at surgery. The receptor source for this set is a male donor with early-stage non-small cell lung cancer.

The sample holds many counts of this clonotype. This rearrangement joins TRBV6-2 or TRBV6-3 to TRBJ2-1, with 7 bases that match TRBD2. This CDR3 has 16 amino acids. V lost 7 bases, J lost 4 bases, and 13 bases stayed unmatched. Germline CDR1 is MNHEY and CDR2 is SVGEGT. The CDR3 bases are TGTGCCAGCACCTACACGGCGGGAGTAGCGTACAATGAGCAGTTCTTC. This translates into CASTYTAGVAYNEQFF.

On this clonotype itself: Since a much larger clone is just one base distant, this may be a read error. The chain has TRBV7-2 and TRBJ2-1; no firm D call. CDR3 length: 11 amino acids. Per the germline V gene, CDR1 is SGHTA and CDR2 is FQGNSA. Trimming shortened V by 6 bases and J by 7 bases, and 7 bases separated the two germline ends. The CDR3 sequence is CASRVENEQFF. The CDR3 nucleotides are TGTGCCAGCAGGGTTGAGAATGAGCAGTTCTTC.

This clonotype was observed at least ten times. The chain couples TRBV2 to TRBJ2-4; 8 bases align to TRBD2. Germline values: CDR1 SNHLY, CDR2 FYNNEI. The junction had 11 bases not matched to a gene; V was cut back by 6 bases and J by 4 bases. This CDR3 contains 16 residues. The CDR3 protein is CASSPTSAGLKNIQYF. DNA of the CDR3: TGTGCCAGCAGCCCGACTAGCGCCGGATTGAAAAACATTCAGTACTTC.

The sample holds many counts of this clonotype. V and J are TRBV9 and TRBJ1-3; D not resolved. The CDR3 length is 13 residues. The V gene lost 0 bases and the J gene lost 4 bases, with 5 bases spanning the gap. Germline CDR1 is SGDLS and CDR2 is YYNGEE. Here the CDR3 reads CASSVDNGNTIYF. The CDR3 nucleotides read TGTGCCAGCAGCGTAGATAACGGAAACACCATATATTTT. Full variable domain (missing parts from reference TRBV9 and TRBJ1-3): DSGVTQTPKHLITATGQRVTLRCSPRSGDLSVYWYQQSLDQGLQFLIQYYNGEERAKGNILERFSAQQFPDLHSELNLSSLELGDSALYFCASSVDNGNTIYFGEGSWLTVV.

This chain links TRBV25-1 with TRBJ2-7, with 9 bases identical to TRBD2. Germline V lookup: CDR1 MGHDK, CDR2 SYGVNS. Unmatched junction bases numbered 8, after V lost 3 bases and J lost 5 bases. CDR3 length: 15 residues. The CDR3 nucleotides are TGTGCCAGCAGTGAGCGCGGGGGGGCCGGGAACGAGCAGTACTTC. Encoded protein: CASSERGGAGNEQYF.

This clonotype came up a few times. This chain links TRBV18 with TRBJ2-1; the D gene could be TRBD1 or TRBD2 (6 bases each). Germline V gives CDR1 KGHSH, CDR2 LQKENI. Between the trimmed V and J ends, which lost 6 bases and 7 bases, there was a span of 22 bases. The CDR3 covers 16 residues. This CDR3 is CASSPTRGGLVNEQFF. In DNA form, the CDR3 reads TGTGCCAGCTCCCCGACTAGAGGGGGGTTGGTGAATGAGCAGTTCTTC.

The V and J genes are TRBV4-1 and TRBJ2-1; 8 positions match TRBD2. Germline values: CDR1 MGHRA, CDR2 YSYEKL. This CDR3 is built from 15 residues. V shed 1 base and J 3 bases; nucleotides not matched to a gene: 2. The CDR3 DNA reads as TGCGCCAGCAGCCAAGGAGCGGGAGTCTACAATGAGCAGTTCTTC. Translated, it gives CASSQGAGVYNEQFF.

This chain connects TRBV6-2 or TRBV6-3 to TRBJ2-7, with unresolved D. Germline V gene sequence: CDR1 MNHEY, CDR2 SVGEGT. Trimming cost V 2 bases and J 4 bases, with 9 bases left between them. The CDR3 totals 13 residues. CDR3 coding DNA: TGTGCCAGCAGTTACGGCGAAGGATACGAGCAGTACTTC. Amino acid sequence: CASSYGEGYEQYF.